Below are 29 T cell receptor beta chains sequenced from a single sample in a study of blood T cells in healthy people across ages. The second PCR ran roughly 7 to 11 cycles with a sample-barcoded 5' primer and J-beta primers. TCRdb called the 5' RACE reads again in MiXCR, with one record for every CDR3 protein. The table includes 800,000 to 1,000,000 distinct CDR3 sequences, approximately 49% detected once. Sequencing input: blood. All receptors derive from a man aged 30 to 39 in good health.

This CDR3 reads CSVARGQGTLNEQFF. The CDR3 coding sequence is TGCAGCGTGGCAAGGGGACAGGGGACTTTAAATGAGCAGTTCTTC. V gene TRBV29-1 combines with J gene TRBJ2-1; 10 positions match TRBD1. Germline V gives CDR1 SQVTM, CDR2 ANQGSEA. This CDR3 contains 15 residues. Losses at the gene ends were 6 bases for V and 7 bases for J; bases not matched to a gene: 12.

The chain combines TRBV29-1 with TRBJ2-2; tentatively, D is TRBD1 (6 bases). V shed 6 bases and J shed 3 bases, with 17 bases lying between them. Germline CDR1 reads SQVTM; CDR2 reads ANQGSEA. The CDR3 is made up of 15 amino acids. The CDR3 nucleotides read TGCAGCGTCTGGGACACCGGGACCGACACCGGGGAGCTGTTTTTT. It is translated as CSVWDTGTDTGELFF.

This clonotype showed up just a few times. V and J are TRBV4-1 and TRBJ1-6; TRBD1 aligns across 7 bases. The CDR3 loop spans 15 amino acids. Germline V gene sequence: CDR1 MGHRA, CDR2 YSYEKL. The V and J ends lost 8 bases and 5 bases, in that order; junction bases with no gene match: 9. The DNA for the CDR3 is TGCGCCAGCCGCACCCGGGACAGAGATAATTCACCCCTCCACTTT. It specifies CASRTRDRDNSPLHF.

This clonotype was counted between two and nine times. The CDR3 loop is CASSYTLNTGELFF. CDR3 nucleotide sequence: TGCGCCAGCAGCTATACGTTGAACACCGGGGAGCTGTTTTTT. V gene TRBV5-1 combines with J gene TRBJ2-2; D gene ambiguous. V lost 3 bases to trimming and J lost 1 base, with 7 bases between them. This CDR3 contains 14 residues. Germline assignment: CDR1 SGHRS and CDR2 YFSETQ.

This clonotype has just a few counts. The rearrangement links TRBV20-1 to TRBJ2-5, with D possibly being TRBD2 (5 bases). The V and J ends lost 0 bases and 2 bases respectively, with 13 bases between them. This CDR3 has 15 amino acids. Germline-derived CDR1 and CDR2 are DFQATT and SNEGSKA (reference sequence). The CDR3 coding sequence is TGCAGTGCTAGAGACCCGGGAACTCTTCAAGAGACCCAGTACTTC. It codes for CSARDPGTLQETQYF.

Concerning this clonotype itself: A much larger clone differs by one base, so this may be a read error. The V call is TRBV27, the J call TRBJ2-5, with D unresolved. The CDR3 extends over 11 amino acids. The V gene's germline CDR1 is MNHEY and CDR2 SMNVEV (reference sequence). DNA of the CDR3: TGTGCCAGCGGACGCCAAGAGACCCTGTACTTC. It encodes CASGRQETLYF.

This clonotype was observed a handful of times. The J gene is TRBJ2-3, the V gene TRBV7-9; D is ambiguous. Trimming stripped 6 bases from V and 4 bases from J, with 11 bases between. Germline V gives CDR1 SEHNR, CDR2 FQNEAQ (reference sequence). The CDR3 contains 13 residues. The CDR3 is CASRSPGSDTQYF. CDR3 DNA sequence: TGTGCCAGCAGGTCCCCCGGCTCAGATACGCAGTATTTT.

The rearrangement uses TRBV11-2 and TRBJ2-3; weak D call: TRBD1 (5 bases). The CDR3 consists of 13 residues. Trimming took 5 bases from V and 7 from J, leaving 13 bases between them. Germline V gene lookup returns CDR1 SGHAT and CDR2 FQNNGV. CDR3 DNA sequence: TGTGCCAGCAGCGGAGAGTCAGGGAATACGCAGTATTTT. Its protein product is CASSGESGNTQYF.

The chain is built from TRBV2 and TRBJ2-2; 9 bases map to TRBD1. Germline assignment: CDR1 SNHLY and CDR2 FYNNEI. Trimming removed 2 bases from V and 5 bases from J; junction bases left unmatched: 3. The CDR3 extends over 15 amino acids. CDR3 sequence reads: CASSEIQGATGELFF. In DNA form, the CDR3 reads TGTGCCAGCAGTGAAATACAGGGGGCAACCGGGGAGCTGTTTTTT.

In this sample, this clonotype turned up a few times. V gene TRBV29-1 combines with J gene TRBJ2-2; 8 bases match TRBD1. The CDR3 is 12 amino acids. V lost 7 bases and J lost 5; bases outside the gene matches: 3. CDR1 and CDR2 (germline): SQVTM, ANQGSEA. In nucleotides, the CDR3 is TGCAGCGCCGGGGACAGGACCGGGGAGCTGTTTTTT. Translation gives CSAGDRTGELFF.

V gene TRBV6-2 or TRBV6-3 combines with J gene TRBJ2-2, with a tentative D call TRBD1 (6 bases). Germline V gene lookup returns CDR1 MNHEY and CDR2 SVGEGT. The CDR3 length is 18 residues. Trimming shortened V by 4 bases and J by 1 base, and 19 bases separated the two germline ends. The CDR3 DNA reads as TGTGCCAGCAGTTCCAACAGGGAAGAGAAATGGAACACCGGGGAGCTGTTTTTT. Amino acids: CASSSNREEKWNTGELFF.

The chain recombines TRBV7-2 with TRBJ2-1; 7 nucleotides agree with TRBD1. Losses at the gene ends were 5 bases for V and 4 bases for J; bases not matched to a gene: 8. The CDR3 contains 15 residues. CDR1 is SGHTA, CDR2 FQGNSA, per germline. CDR3 DNA sequence: TGTGCCAGCAGCCCTCGACAGGGCATTTACAATGAGCAGTTCTTC. This gives the protein CASSPRQGIYNEQFF.

With respect to this clonotype: A junction boundary mismatches the germline segment, possibly from a read error. The chain recombines TRBV5-5 with TRBJ2-1; 8 bases match TRBD2. CDR3 length equals 16 residues. CDR1 and CDR2 (germline): SGHKS, YYEKEE (reference sequence). DNA of the CDR3: TGTACCAGCAGCTCCACCGCGGGGGGCTCCTACAATGAGCAGTTCTTC. It codes for CTSSSTAGGSYNEQFF.

A few counts support this clonotype. The V call is TRBV7-9, the J call TRBJ2-3; D unclear. The CDR3 covers 11 residues. Germline V gives CDR1 SEHNR, CDR2 FQNEAQ (reference sequence). Trimming took off 5 bases at V and 4 bases at J, with 4 bases between the two ends. CDR3 residues: CASSNADTQYF. Here the CDR3 DNA reads TGTGCCAGCAGCAACGCAGATACGCAGTATTTT. The full variable domain, its missing parts supplied by reference TRBV7-9 and TRBJ2-3, is DTGVSQNPRHKITKRGQNVTFRCDPISEHNRLYWYRQTLGQGPEFLTYFQNEAQLEKSRLLSDRFSAERPKGSFSTLEIQRTEQGDSAMYLCASSNADTQYFGPGTRLTVL.

V is TRBV12-3 or TRBV12-4 and J is TRBJ1-2; D perhaps matches TRBD1 (6 bases). The CDR3 has 14 residues. V lost 7 bases to trimming and J lost 0 bases, with 12 bases between them. The CDR3 DNA sequence: TGTGCCAGCAACCTGGGGGGGCCTAACTATGGCTACACCTTC. Protein: CASNLGGPNYGYTF.

The gene calls are TRBV27 and TRBJ2-3; 7 bases are shared with TRBD2. The ends lost 2 bases at V and 4 bases at J; junction bases unmatched: 15. The CDR3 has 18 amino acids. Germline V gives CDR1 MNHEY, CDR2 SMNVEV (reference sequence). DNA for the CDR3: TGTGCCAGCAGTTTAGGGGAAAAAGCGGGACTGTACTCAGATACGCAGTATTTT. Protein: CASSLGEKAGLYSDTQYF.

The chain has TRBV7-3 and TRBJ2-1, with D possibly TRBD2 on 5 matching bases. Germline lookup yields CDR1 SGHTA and CDR2 FQGTGA. The V and J ends lost 2 bases and 8 bases respectively, with 13 bases between them. The CDR3 length is 14 residues. In DNA form, the CDR3 reads TGTGCCAGCAGCTTATCCCCTAGCTCCGATGAGCAGTTCTTC. Its translation: CASSLSPSSDEQFF.

This clonotype was counted only a few times. For the CDR3, the DNA is TGCAGTGCTACCACAACTAGCGGGACCATCAAGACCCAGTACTTC. Its translation: CSATTTSGTIKTQYF. The chain is built from TRBV20-1 and TRBJ2-5; 10 bases fit TRBD2. From germline, CDR1 is DFQATT and CDR2 SNEGSKA (reference sequence). This CDR3 is 15 amino acids long. V dropped 4 bases and J dropped 6; count of bases not matched to a gene: 11.

V gene TRBV7-9 combines with J gene TRBJ2-3; the D is unclear. The CDR3 spans 15 residues. Trimming removed 3 bases from V and 0 bases from J, with 10 bases in between. Germline V CDR1 and CDR2: SEHNR, FQNEAQ (reference sequence). CDR3 loop: CASSFGSISTDTQYF. CDR3 sequence (DNA): TGTGCCAGCAGCTTCGGCAGTATTAGCACAGATACGCAGTATTTT.

The V gene is TRBV23-1, the J gene TRBJ1-5; 8 bases map to TRBD1. TRBV23-1 falls under the ORF class, with uncertain function. The V segment lost 5 bases and the J segment 3 bases; nucleotides outside the gene matches: 18. This CDR3 contains 19 residues. In DNA, the CDR3 is TGCGCCAGCAGTTTAGACGCGTTGGGGACAGGACCATACAATCAGCCCCAGCATTTT. Its protein product is CASSLDALGTGPYNQPQHF.

This clonotype was counted a few times. The CDR3 here is CASSLVPGDGDTQYF. CDR3 in DNA: TGCGCCAGCAGCTTGGTGCCAGGGGACGGAGATACGCAGTATTTT. The V call is TRBV5-1, the J call TRBJ2-3; a possible D gene is TRBD1 (6 bases). The V end was cut by 0 bases, the J end by 5 bases, with 13 bases between. The CDR3 length is 15 residues. The V gene's germline CDR1 is SGHRS and CDR2 YFSETQ.

The chain carries TRBV4-2 and TRBJ1-1, with a weak D call TRBD1 (5 bases). Trimming left V 4 bases short and J 6 bases short, with 18 bases between. Germline values: CDR1 LGHNA, CDR2 YNFKEQ. The CDR3 runs 15 residues. CDR3 sequence (DNA): TGTGCCAGCAGCCTGGGAGATAGACAGCGCGCTGAAGCTTTCTTT. It specifies CASSLGDRQRAEAFF.

This chain links TRBV9 with TRBJ2-1; D is unclear. The CDR3 loop spans 13 amino acids. V dropped 0 bases and J dropped 9 bases, with 10 bases sitting between them. Germline values: CDR1 SGDLS, CDR2 YYNGEE. For the CDR3, the DNA is TGTGCCAGCAGCGTAGGTGGGATGGGTGAGCAGTTCTTC. Translating it yields CASSVGGMGEQFF.

The sample holds a few counts of this clonotype. V is TRBV4-1 and J is TRBJ2-3; the match to TRBD1 covers 12 bases. Germline V CDR1 and CDR2: MGHRA, YSYEKL. The V and J ends lost 0 bases and 2 bases, in that order; junction bases with no gene match: 3. The length of the CDR3 is 17 residues. CDR3 coding DNA: TGCGCCAGCAGCCAAGAGGGGACAGGGGGCTCCACAGATACGCAGTATTTT. As protein: CASSQEGTGGSTDTQYF.

V usage is TRBV5-1 and J usage is TRBJ2-5; D is unclear. V dropped 0 bases and J dropped 6 bases, with 18 bases sitting between them. Per germline, CDR1 SGHRS and CDR2 YFSETQ. The CDR3 totals 16 residues. CDR3 amino acids: CASSLGESGLRKTQYF. The CDR3, as DNA: TGCGCCAGCAGCTTGGGCGAGTCAGGTCTGCGTAAGACCCAGTACTTC.

The CDR3 nucleotides read TGTGCCAGCACGGGCAGACATAGCAATCAGCCCCAGCATTTT. The encoded protein is CASTGRHSNQPQHF. The rearrangement joins TRBV12-3 or TRBV12-4 to TRBJ1-5; D is unresolved. V dropped 7 bases and J dropped 0 bases, with 10 bases sitting between them. The CDR3 is 14 residues long.

This clonotype was found many times. V usage is TRBV20-1 and J usage is TRBJ1-2, with TRBD1 identical over 9 bases. After removal of 5 bases from V and 6 bases from J, the junction contained 7 bases not matched to a gene. Looked up from germline, CDR1 is DFQATT and CDR2 is SNEGSKA (reference sequence). CDR3 length equals 13 residues. In DNA, the CDR3 is TGCAGTGCTCGGACAGGGGCTACCGATGGCTACACCTTC. This sequence encodes CSARTGATDGYTF.

The chain combines TRBV20-1 with TRBJ2-5; TRBD1 might be the D (6 bases). The better agreement between TRBJ2-4 and the DNA end casts doubt on the J call. The V gene's germline CDR1 is DFQATT and CDR2 SNEGSKA (reference sequence). The CDR3 spans 17 residues. This chain's CDR3 is CSAIEGGLQLTKNIQYF. Written as DNA, the CDR3 is TGCAGTGCTATAGAAGGGGGTTTGCAGTTAACCAAAAACATTCAGTACTTC.

This clonotype was recorded many times. The rearrangement joins TRBV27 to TRBJ1-4; D uncertain. Germline V CDR1 and CDR2: MNHEY, SMNVEV (reference sequence). V was shortened by 3 bases and J by 2 bases, with 7 bases between the two germline ends. The CDR3 is 14 residues long. The CDR3 sequence is CASSLSGTNEKLFF. The CDR3 DNA reads TGTGCCAGCAGTTTGTCGGGCACTAATGAAAAACTGTTTTTT.